This T cell receptor (beta chain) came from a study of post-analysis software for immune sequencing data. Only a few counts were recorded for this clonotype. Its antigen is unknown. The V segment lost 5 bases and the J segment 2 bases; nucleotides outside the gene matches: 2. Germline V lookup: CDR1 SQVTM, CDR2 ANQGSEA. The CDR3 is 12 residues long. Overall study findings and caveats: Patients carried a handful of TRBV segments more frequently than controls did, and TRBV5-6, TRBV5-1 and TRBV20-1 were among them. The normalized Chao1 diversity of multiple sclerosis patients was significantly lower than that of controls.

Included in the TCR beta cDNA libraries were unique molecular identifiers. TCRdb recomputed calls from the PCR reads with MiXCR, one row per CDR3 protein. Found here are 380,000 or so distinct CDR3 sequences, around 33% of them singletons; the top ten hold over 10%. This sequence joins TRBV29-1 and TRBJ1-2; 7 positions agree with TRBD1. This receptor was taken from a girl under 18 with multiple sclerosis. What was sequenced was blood. CDR3 nucleotide sequence: TGCAGCGTTCAACAGGGGAACTATGGCTACACCTTC. It specifies CSVQQGNYGYTF.